The clone carrying this T cell receptor (beta chain) has just a few counts. Its antigen remains unknown. cDNA libraries of TCR beta carried unique molecular identifiers. MiXCR, run by TCRdb on the PCR reads, gives a single entry per CDR3 protein. The sample holds 150,000 to 200,000 distinct CDR3 sequences, about 37% seen once. The CDR3 totals 15 residues. V was pared by 8 bases and J by 4 bases, with 18 bases between. Germline values: CDR1 SNHLY, CDR2 FYNNEI. This record comes from a study of post-analysis software for immune sequencing data. In the study overall: Disease courses included relapsing-remitting, secondary progressive and progressive-relapsing multiple sclerosis.

Whole-study results and caveats: Strong co-clustering by F measure was seen for same-batch samples. Normalized Chao1 diversity was significantly lower in multiple sclerosis patients than in controls. Comparison of patients with controls showed five TRBV segments more frequent in patients, TRBV5-6, TRBV5-1 and TRBV20-1 among them.

The receptor was isolated from a girl aged 10 to 17 with multiple sclerosis. The sequences come from blood, collected after autologous hematopoietic stem cell transplantation. V and J are TRBV2 and TRBJ2-1, with D perhaps matching TRBD2 (7 bases). DNA for the CDR3: TGTGCCAGCGTGGGGGGCGGGAGTAGGTACAATGAGCAGTTCTTC. Protein product: CASVGGGSRYNEQFF.